This T cell receptor beta chain is drawn from a study of blood T cells in healthy people across ages. V lost 2 bases to trimming and J lost 2 bases; unmatched junction nucleotides: 4. Germline V CDR1 and CDR2: SGHVS, FQNEAQ. This CDR3 spans 17 amino acids. Aged roughly 6 to 90, donors were systemically healthy Caucasians from Russia. Every donor provided 9.5 to 10 milliliters of peripheral blood. Extractions gave at least 5.5 micrograms of total RNA per sample. The authors ran a second PCR of 7 to 11 cycles using a sample-barcoded 5' primer and a J-beta primer mix. Carrying 12 random nucleotides, a template-switch adaptor labeled each individual cDNA molecule. MiXCR, run by TCRdb on the 5' RACE reads, gives a single entry per CDR3 protein. The sample lists some 1.4 million distinct CDR3 sequences, around two fifths occurring once.

V usage is TRBV7-8 and J usage is TRBJ2-6; 9 bases map to TRBD1. Sequencing used blood. This sequence originates from a woman younger than 35 in good health. The CDR3 DNA reads TGTGCCAGCAGCTTAACAGGGGGCGCCCCTGGGGCCAACGTCCTGACTTTC. Translation gives CASSLTGGAPGANVLTF.